This T cell receptor (beta chain) was retrieved from a study of shared clonotypes between healthy human individuals. Using immunoSEQ multiplex PCR, the repertoire was profiled, and TCRdb retains in-frame clones only, with some absent. Among about 1.5 million clones listed, 95% to 97% were seen once. Study results and limitations: Only blood underwent sampling, and tissue repertoires likely differ.

Regarding this clone: Its target is unknown.

The junction had 10 bases not matched to a gene; V was cut back by 4 bases and J by 5 bases. The CDR3 extends over 16 amino acids. Germline V gene lookup returns CDR1 SGHRS and CDR2 YFSETQ. This receptor was taken from a man between 25 and 39 years old in good health. The chain employs TRBV5-1 and TRBJ2-1; 9 bases map to TRBD1. Material: naive CD4+ T cells sorted from blood. Subset described: CD45RA+ positively selected. The CDR3 region is CASSPLRTGVDNEQFF. The CDR3 DNA follows: TGCGCCAGCAGCCCCCTCCGGACAGGGGTGGACAATGAGCAGTTCTTC.